These T cell receptor beta chains were read from a single sample in a study of cytomegalovirus exposure and HLA in healthy donors. Measured with immunoSEQ multiplex PCR; TCRdb has only the in-frame clones, and not every one. In the table there are 150,000 to 200,000 clones, about 73% of which are singletons. The sequenced material came from PBMCs. The receptor source for this set is a woman aged 45-65 years in good health and CMV-seropositive. Both conserved end residues are part of each CDR3. Fields, in order: J gene, V gene, CDR3 length, CDR3 protein.

TRBJ1-3 TRBV6-4 13 CASNRTGGNTIYF
TRBJ2-7 TRBV7-8 16 CASSFGSGGELYEQYF
TRBJ2-5 TRBV6-1 14 CASRWDRGRETQYF
TRBJ2-3 TRBV29-1 12 CSVVEFTGTQYF
TRBJ2-1 TRBV9 17 CASSVGSGGPLSNEQFF
TRBJ2-2 TRBV5-1 10 CASRGVELFF
TRBJ1-1 TRBV10-3 12 CAIGTGGAEAFF
TRBJ1-3 TRBV6-6 12 CPFSSSGNTIYF
TRBJ2-7 TRBV2 14 CASREPDRGYEQYF
TRBJ2-5 TRBV7-2 13 CASKRGVQETQYF
TRBJ2-7 TRBV19 14 CASSRQASFYEQYF
TRBJ1-6 TRBV9 15 CASSGGQGSNSPLHF
TRBJ1-3 TRBV10-3 17 CAISESFAGDSGNTIYF
TRBJ1-2 TRBV2 15 CASSGLTGDNYGYTF
TRBJ2-3 TRBV30 14 CAFIGTGLLDTQYF
TRBJ2-5 TRBV4-1 15 CASSPGPPGQGPQYF
TRBJ2-3 TRBV4-2 15 CASSQEGTGGSTQYF
TRBJ2-1 TRBV25-1 14 CASSPSGGPNEQFF
TRBJ1-2 TRBV5-1 14 CASSTGQSYYGYTF
TRBJ1-2 TRBV5-6 14 CASSLSGRGYGYTF
TRBJ2-3 TRBV6-1 14 CASTGGGDTDTQYF
TRBJ2-5 TRBV2 13 CASKRDSQETQYF
TRBJ1-4 TRBV4-2 15 CASSDRDKANEKLFF
TRBJ1-5 TRBV30 14 CAWTRQGSTQPQHF
TRBJ1-5 TRBV7-6 15 CASSFDRGINQPQHF
TRBJ2-7 TRBV20-1 11 CATPRGYEQYF
TRBJ2-7 TRBV5-1 13 CASSLDRPEEQYF